The subject of this entry is one T cell receptor (beta chain). Its target is unknown. The CDR3 is 13 amino acids. CDR1 and CDR2 (germline): MGHRA, YSYEKL. V was pared by 3 bases and J by 6 bases, with 8 bases between. Naive CD8 cells, CD45RO-negative and positively selected for CCR7, excluded terminally differentiated effector memory CD45RA+ cells. The sample belongs to a study of shared clonotypes between healthy human individuals. Whole-study findings and limits: Genetic and exposure-history diversity was limited by the few donors.

At deep level, the assay was performed. It was across several immunoSEQ plates that each subset's genomic DNA was evenly split. In the sorted-subset replicate PCRs, about 190 ng DNA, roughly 29,000 T cell genomes, was used. Sequencing was performed with immunoSEQ multiplex PCR; in TCRdb, only in-frame clones are kept and a portion is missing. This sample has around 2,100,000 clones, with approximately 94% found just once. The chain combines TRBV4-1 with TRBJ2-2; D remains ambiguous. Sequencing was done on a sample of naive CD8+ T cells sorted from blood. This receptor was obtained from a man aged 18 to 30 in good health. The CDR3 DNA reads as TGCGCCAGCAGCCACACCGATCCCGGGGAGCTGTTTTTT. This codes for CASSHTDPGELFF.